These 10 T cell receptor beta chains share one sample of origin, sequenced in a study of CD8 T cells in ankylosing spondylitis. Overall study results and limits: The study identified a TCR beta motif of 7 or 8 highly homologous variants that appeared characteristic of ankylosing spondylitis blood.

These receptors lack a known antigen. TCRdb reprocessed the 5' RACE reads with MiXCR, giving one entry per CDR3 protein. Found here are hundreds of thousands of distinct CDR3 sequences, approximately 26% of them singletons; the top ten hold about 0.92%. The sample taken for sequencing was blood, either unsorted or a sorted T cell fraction (not recorded which). All receptors derive from a male donor with ankylosing spondylitis.

This chain connects TRBV7-9 to TRBJ2-1; D perhaps matches TRBD2 (6 bases). V was clipped by 3 bases and J by 5 bases, with 11 bases between them. CDR1 is SEHNR and CDR2 is FQNEAQ in the germline V gene (reference sequence). This CDR3 has 14 residues. CDR3 in DNA: TGTGCCAGCAGCTTTAGCGGCTTGAACAATGAGCAGTTCTTC. Its protein product is CASSFSGLNNEQFF.

J is TRBJ1-2 and V is TRBV20-1, with D unresolved. The CDR3 contains 12 residues. V lost 3 bases and J 7 bases, leaving 12 bases between the germline ends. Germline V gene sequence: CDR1 DFQATT, CDR2 SNEGSKA (reference sequence). The CDR3 region is CSARWQSSGYTF. In nucleotides, the CDR3 is TGCAGTGCTAGGTGGCAGTCGAGTGGCTACACCTTC.

Ten or more counts support this clonotype. The chain carries TRBV29-1 and TRBJ2-3, with D possibly being TRBD1 (5 bases). The CDR3 covers 13 residues. Deletions cut 1 base from V and 1 base from J, with 6 bases between. Germline CDR1 and CDR2: SQVTM and ANQGSEA. The CDR3 coding sequence is TGCAGCGTTGAAGTAGGGGGCACAGATACGCAGTATTTT. This gives the protein CSVEVGGTDTQYF.

The chain links TRBV5-1 to TRBJ1-1; 7 nucleotides align to TRBD1. The V gene end was trimmed by 3 bases and the J gene end by 6 bases; junction bases not matched to a gene: 2. The CDR3 is 12 residues long. CDR1 is SGHRS, CDR2 YFSETQ, per germline. The CDR3 region has the DNA TGCGCCAGCAGCTATGGACAGGCTGAAGCTTTCTTT. Translating gives CASSYGQAEAFF.

V is TRBV2 and J is TRBJ2-7, with unresolved D. Germline-derived CDR1 and CDR2 are SNHLY and FYNNEI. This CDR3 spans 12 amino acids. V was trimmed by 7 bases and J by 4 bases, leaving 11 bases between them. Written as DNA, the CDR3 is TGTGCCAGCACCGTCGGCAGTTACGAGCAGTACTTC. Encoded protein: CASTVGSYEQYF. Together with reference TRBV2 and TRBJ2-7, the CDR3 gives the full variable domain: EPEVTQTPSHQVTQMGQEVILRCVPISNHLYFYWYRQILGQKVEFLVSFYNNEISEKSEIFDDQFSVERPDGSNFTLKIRSTKLEDSAMYFCASTVGSYEQYFGPGTRLTVT.

V gene TRBV9 combines with J gene TRBJ2-1, with TRBD2 as a possible D gene (6 bases). Germline V gene data show CDR1 as SGDLS and CDR2 as YYNGEE. V lost 4 bases, J lost 7 bases, and 15 bases lay in between. This CDR3 is built from 14 residues. The CDR3 DNA sequence: TGTGCCAGCAGCCCCCAACTAGCAGGGAATGAGCAGTTCTTC. Protein product: CASSPQLAGNEQFF.

The chain carries TRBV18 and TRBJ1-2; 7 bases fit TRBD1. Per germline, CDR1 KGHSH and CDR2 LQKENI. This CDR3 region has 15 residues. V lost 6 bases, J lost 4 bases, and 11 bases stayed unmatched. CDR3 nucleotide sequence: TGTGCCAGCTCCTACTCCGGGACAGCTCTCTATGGCTACACCTTC. Translating gives CASSYSGTALYGYTF.

This clonotype has more than one count but fewer than ten. V gene TRBV4-2 combines with J gene TRBJ2-1; 11 bases are shared with TRBD2. Germline V gene data show CDR1 as LGHNA and CDR2 as YNFKEQ. The CDR3 covers 16 residues. With V trimmed by 2 bases and J by 7 bases, 7 bases remained unmatched. CDR3 sequence reads: CASSQLAGGPGNEQFF. CDR3 sequence (DNA): TGTGCCAGCAGCCAACTAGCGGGAGGACCCGGGAATGAGCAGTTCTTC.

The rearrangement links TRBV2 to TRBJ2-1, with 9 positions matching TRBD2. V trimming: 6 bases; J trimming: 5 bases; junction bases outside the gene matches: 8. Germline-derived CDR1 and CDR2 are SNHLY and FYNNEI. The CDR3 totals 15 residues. The CDR3 DNA reads TGTGCCAGCAGACGACTAGCGGATTCCGACAATGAGCAGTTCTTC. The encoded protein is CASRRLADSDNEQFF.

The genes are TRBV20-1 and TRBJ2-7; 12 bases are shared with TRBD2. The trim removed 0 bases at V and 7 bases at J, leaving 16 bases unmatched. Germline CDR1 is DFQATT and CDR2 is SNEGSKA (reference sequence). CDR3 size: 18 residues. CDR3 residues: CSARDMGWASGRAWEQYF. The CDR3 nucleotides are TGCAGTGCTAGAGATATGGGATGGGCTAGCGGGAGGGCCTGGGAGCAGTACTTC.